These T cell receptor beta chains were read from a single sample in a study of identical twins. TCRdb reanalysed the 5' RACE reads using MiXCR and keeps one entry per CDR3 protein. The data contain fewer than 550,000 distinct CDR3 sequences, approximately 14% of them seen just once; the ten biggest clones take up more than 0.4%. These same data were also listed under a study on yellow fever vaccine responses in identical twins.

Sequencing was carried out using CD4+ T cells sorted from blood. These receptors were obtained from a woman under 30 in good health. CDR3s leave out the opening cysteine and the closing phenylalanine or tryptophan. D genes are given only for firm matches.

J gene,V gene,D gene,CDR3 protein
TRBJ2-2,TRBV9,.,ASSARGGTNTGELF
TRBJ1-1,TRBV2,.,ASSGTQNTEAF
TRBJ1-4,TRBV7-2,.,ASTSGGHNEKLF
TRBJ2-3,TRBV5-1,TRBD1,ASRPGTGVTDTQY
TRBJ1-1,TRBV20-1,.,SARELGNMNTEAF
TRBJ2-7,TRBV7-8,TRBD1,ASSLAGQRPYEQY
TRBJ2-3,TRBV3-1,TRBD2,ASSKSRGGSTDTQY
TRBJ2-1,TRBV20-1,TRBD2,SASAPTSGKNEQF
TRBJ1-6,TRBV12-3/TRBV12-4,TRBD1,ASSQGTGRNSPLH
TRBJ1-4,TRBV7-8,.,ASSKHATNEKLF
TRBJ2-6,TRBV2,.,ASSEAGMSGANVLT
TRBJ2-6,TRBV5-1,TRBD1,ASSLAGTDFSSGANVLT
TRBJ2-7,TRBV7-9,TRBD1,ASSTTGTGVAQY
TRBJ2-3,TRBV7-3,TRBD2,ASSTGLAGVYTTDTQY
TRBJ2-1,TRBV7-8,TRBD2,ASSMTGGWEF
TRBJ2-5,TRBV5-1,.,ASSLIMGETQY
TRBJ1-3,TRBV10-3,TRBD1,AIRRDSSGNTIY
TRBJ2-1,TRBV3-1,.,ASSQLRLAGPSYNEQF
TRBJ2-7,TRBV6-1,TRBD2,ASSGTSSGLAPKQY
TRBJ2-3,TRBV20-1,TRBD1,SAWTGTGADTQY
TRBJ2-4,TRBV3-1,.,ASSQRGSKNIQY
TRBJ2-1,TRBV5-1,.,ASTKGPGSYNEQF
TRBJ2-1,TRBV12-3/TRBV12-4,TRBD2,ASSSAGNNEQF
TRBJ2-5,TRBV28,.,ASSSETQY
TRBJ2-2,TRBV5-1,TRBD2,ASSRTGTSTTGELF
TRBJ2-3,TRBV20-1,TRBD2,SARVDPFSGDTDTQY
TRBJ1-1,TRBV7-6,.,ASSLAPSATEAF
TRBJ2-3,TRBV7-2,.,ASSLFSVPDTQY
TRBJ1-2,TRBV27,.,ASKGLGGYT
TRBJ2-5,TRBV4-1,TRBD1,ASSQQDRKETQY
TRBJ2-2,TRBV9,.,ASSRRGSPDRELF
TRBJ1-1,TRBV7-8,.,ASSEMGWVTEAF
TRBJ1-1,TRBV20-1,TRBD1,SARTGKEAF
TRBJ2-5,TRBV3-1,TRBD1,ASSRLGQGTETQY
TRBJ2-5,TRBV4-1,TRBD1,ASSPPGQGFETQY
TRBJ2-5,TRBV2,.,ASRGQLQETQY
TRBJ1-2,TRBV3-1,.,ASSQPRARTSSSYGYT
TRBJ2-1,TRBV10-3,TRBD1,ATLRQGGPYGEQF
TRBJ1-1,TRBV18,.,ASSPPPVTTGAF
TRBJ2-4,TRBV27,TRBD1,ASRDRQGLANIQY
TRBJ2-7,TRBV7-9,.,ASSLGQSGYEQY
TRBJ2-1,TRBV21-1,.,ASSPVEAESDRASYNEQF
TRBJ2-3,TRBV20-1,TRBD2,SASIAGGPDTQY
TRBJ2-3,TRBV7-3,.,ASSPGEGRDTDTQY
TRBJ2-2,TRBV24-1,.,ATSDSQTGSWAGELF
TRBJ2-1,TRBV28,.,ASSLLSRENEQF
TRBJ2-3,TRBV11-2,TRBD1,ASSLRGQISTDTQY
TRBJ2-3,TRBV5-4,TRBD1,ASSLAGGTGTDTQY
TRBJ1-5,TRBV24-1,.,ATSDTRPQGSLQPQH
TRBJ2-3,TRBV7-9,TRBD2,ASSLGSGGALTDTQY
TRBJ2-1,TRBV29-1,TRBD2,SPLTSGGDGYEQF
TRBJ2-1,TRBV7-8,TRBD2,ASSLVTSGNDEQF
TRBJ1-1,TRBV12-3/TRBV12-4,TRBD1,ASRMGDRANTEAF
TRBJ2-1,TRBV20-1,TRBD2,SVGGGTSGYNEQF